This entry concerns a single TCR beta chain. Bulk tumor genomic DNA, around 580 ng per sample, was used as template. While surgery was under way, several biopsies spaced far apart were taken per primary tumor. Those enrolled were patients newly diagnosed with untreated non-small cell lung cancer and undergoing curative surgery. A first 10-cycle multiplex round used 32 V-gene and 13 J-gene primers on TCR beta CDR3. TCRdb reanalysed the multiplex PCR reads using MiXCR and keeps one entry per CDR3 protein. The repertoire holds around 3,700 distinct CDR3 sequences, approximately 40% seen once, with about 15% in the top ten. The record originates from a study of immune heterogeneity within non-small cell lung tumors. Germline values: CDR1 ENHRY, CDR2 SYGVKD. The CDR3 runs 16 residues. V gave up 0 bases and J gave up 5 bases, with 13 bases separating them.

The receptor was derived from a man between 65 and 85 years old with non-small cell lung cancer. The specimen was lung tumor tissue. J is TRBJ2-2 and V is TRBV10-3, with D possibly TRBD1 on 5 matching bases. In DNA form, the CDR3 reads TGTGCCATCAGTGAGTCGCAGGGCCGGTCGACCGGGGAGCTGTTTTTT. This sequence encodes CAISESQGRSTGELFF.